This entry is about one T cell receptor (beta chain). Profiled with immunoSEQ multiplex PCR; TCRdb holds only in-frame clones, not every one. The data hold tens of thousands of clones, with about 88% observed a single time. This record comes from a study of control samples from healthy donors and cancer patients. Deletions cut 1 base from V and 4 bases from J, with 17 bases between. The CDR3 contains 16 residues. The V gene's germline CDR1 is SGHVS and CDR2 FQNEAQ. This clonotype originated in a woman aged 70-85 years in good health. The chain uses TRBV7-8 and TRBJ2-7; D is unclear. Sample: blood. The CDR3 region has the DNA TGTGCCAGCAGCTTAGGACGACTCGTCCTGGGGTACGAGCAGTACTTC. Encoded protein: CASSLGRLVLGYEQYF.